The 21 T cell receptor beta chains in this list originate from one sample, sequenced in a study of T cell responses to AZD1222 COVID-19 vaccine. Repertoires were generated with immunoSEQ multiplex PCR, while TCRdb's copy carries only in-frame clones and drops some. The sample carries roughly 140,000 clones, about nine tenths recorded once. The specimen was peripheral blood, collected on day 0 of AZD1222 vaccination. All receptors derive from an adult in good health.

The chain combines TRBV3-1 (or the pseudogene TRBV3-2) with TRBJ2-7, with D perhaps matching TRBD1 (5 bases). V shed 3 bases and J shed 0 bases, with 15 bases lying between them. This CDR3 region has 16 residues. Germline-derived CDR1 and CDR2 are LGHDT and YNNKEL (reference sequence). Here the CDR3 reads CASSQLGRDFSYEQYF. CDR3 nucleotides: TGTGCCAGCAGCCAGCTTGGCAGGGATTTCTCCTACGAGCAGTACTTC.

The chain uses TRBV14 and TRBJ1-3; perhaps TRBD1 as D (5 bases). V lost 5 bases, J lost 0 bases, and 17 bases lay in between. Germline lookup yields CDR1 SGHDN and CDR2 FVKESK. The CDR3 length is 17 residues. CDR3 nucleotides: TGTGCCAGCAGCAGGGACGTATTTGGAAGCTCTGGAAACACCATATATTTT. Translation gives CASSRDVFGSSGNTIYF.

The CDR3 nucleotides read TGTGCCAGCAGTTTTCCCCGGGGCTACACCTTC. This gives the protein CASSFPRGYTF. The chain has TRBV28 and TRBJ1-2; D ambiguous. The CDR3 is made up of 11 amino acids. Per the germline V gene, CDR1 is MDHEN and CDR2 is SYDVKM. Trimming cost V 3 bases and J 8 bases, with 7 bases left between them.

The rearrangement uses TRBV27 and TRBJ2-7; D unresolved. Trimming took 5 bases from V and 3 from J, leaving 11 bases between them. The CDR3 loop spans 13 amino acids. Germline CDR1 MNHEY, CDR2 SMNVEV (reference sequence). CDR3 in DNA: TGTGCCAGCAGTCCCCCTGTGGGCTACGAGCAGTACTTC. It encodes CASSPPVGYEQYF.

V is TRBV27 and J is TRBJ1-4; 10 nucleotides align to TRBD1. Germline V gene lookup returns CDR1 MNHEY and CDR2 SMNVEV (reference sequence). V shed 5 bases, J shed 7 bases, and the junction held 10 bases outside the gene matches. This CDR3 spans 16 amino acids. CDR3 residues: CASSPLDGQGVEKLFF. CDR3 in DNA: TGTGCCAGCAGTCCGCTAGATGGACAGGGGGTTGAAAAACTGTTTTTT. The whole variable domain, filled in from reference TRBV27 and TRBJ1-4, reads EAQVTQNPRYLITVTGKKLTVTCSQNMNHEYMSWYRQDPGLGLRQIYYSMNVEVTDKGDVPEGYKVSRKEKRNFPLILESPSPNQTSLYFCASSPLDGQGVEKLFFGSGTQLSVL.

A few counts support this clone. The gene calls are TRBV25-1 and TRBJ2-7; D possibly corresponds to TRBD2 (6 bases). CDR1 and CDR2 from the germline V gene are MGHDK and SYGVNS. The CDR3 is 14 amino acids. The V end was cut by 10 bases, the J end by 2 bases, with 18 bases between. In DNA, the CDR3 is TGTGCCACCTCGGGGGTCGGGGTAACCTACGAGCAGTACTTC. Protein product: CATSGVGVTYEQYF.

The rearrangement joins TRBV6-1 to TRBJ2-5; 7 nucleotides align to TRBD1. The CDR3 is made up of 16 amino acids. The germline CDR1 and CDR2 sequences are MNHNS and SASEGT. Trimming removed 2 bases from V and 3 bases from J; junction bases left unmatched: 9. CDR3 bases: TGTGCCAGCAGTGAAAGGCAGGGGGAAGGGGAAGAGACCCAGTACTTC. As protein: CASSERQGEGEETQYF.

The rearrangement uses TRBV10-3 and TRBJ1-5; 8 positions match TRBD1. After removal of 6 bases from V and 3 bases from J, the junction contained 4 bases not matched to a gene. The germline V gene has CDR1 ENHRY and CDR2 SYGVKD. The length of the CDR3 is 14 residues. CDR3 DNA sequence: TGTGCCATCAGCGAGGACAGGGTCAATCAGCCCCAGCATTTT. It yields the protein CAISEDRVNQPQHF.

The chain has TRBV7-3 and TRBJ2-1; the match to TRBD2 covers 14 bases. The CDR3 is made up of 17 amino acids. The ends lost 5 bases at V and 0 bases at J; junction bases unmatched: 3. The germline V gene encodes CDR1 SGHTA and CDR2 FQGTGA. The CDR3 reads CASSQGTSGSSYNEQFF. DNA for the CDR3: TGTGCCAGCAGCCAGGGGACTAGCGGGAGCTCCTACAATGAGCAGTTCTTC.

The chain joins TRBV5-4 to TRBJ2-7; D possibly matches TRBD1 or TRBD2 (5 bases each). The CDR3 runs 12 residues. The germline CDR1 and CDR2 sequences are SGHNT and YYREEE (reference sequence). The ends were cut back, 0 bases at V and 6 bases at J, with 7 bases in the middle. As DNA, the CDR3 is TGTGCCAGCAGCTTGGGGGACGCCGAGCAGTACTTC. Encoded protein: CASSLGDAEQYF.

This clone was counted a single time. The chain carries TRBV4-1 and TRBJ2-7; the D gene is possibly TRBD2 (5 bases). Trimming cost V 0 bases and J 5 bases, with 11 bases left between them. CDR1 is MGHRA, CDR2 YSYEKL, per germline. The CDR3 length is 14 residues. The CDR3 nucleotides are TGCGCCAGCAGCCAAGAGCTAGCTGGGGACGAGCAGTACTTC. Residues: CASSQELAGDEQYF.

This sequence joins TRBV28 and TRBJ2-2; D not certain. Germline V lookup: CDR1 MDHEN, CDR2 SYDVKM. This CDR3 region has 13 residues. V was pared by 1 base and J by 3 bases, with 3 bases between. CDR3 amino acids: CASSLSYTGELFF. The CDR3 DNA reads TGTGCCAGCAGTTTATCGTACACCGGGGAGCTGTTTTTT.

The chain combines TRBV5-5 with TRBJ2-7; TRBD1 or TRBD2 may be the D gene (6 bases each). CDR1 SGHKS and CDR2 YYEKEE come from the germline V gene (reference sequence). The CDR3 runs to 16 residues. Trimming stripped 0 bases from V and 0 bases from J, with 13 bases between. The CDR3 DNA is TGTGCCAGCAGCTTGGGGGGCGGGACATACTCCTACGAGCAGTACTTC. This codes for CASSLGGGTYSYEQYF. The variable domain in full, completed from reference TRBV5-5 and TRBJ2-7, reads DAGVTQSPTHLIKTRGQQVTLRCSPISGHKSVSWYQQVLGQGPQFIFQYYEKEERGRGNFPDRFSARQFPNYSSELNVNALLLGDSALYLCASSLGGGTYSYEQYFGPGTRLTVT.

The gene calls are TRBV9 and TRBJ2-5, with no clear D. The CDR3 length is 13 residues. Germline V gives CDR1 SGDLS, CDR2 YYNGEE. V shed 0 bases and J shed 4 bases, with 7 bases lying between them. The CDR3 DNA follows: TGTGCCAGCAGCGTAGGATGGGGAGAGACCCAGTACTTC. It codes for CASSVGWGETQYF.

The CDR3 loop reads CASSSGDYEQYF. The CDR3 bases are TGTGCCAGTAGCTCAGGAGACTACGAGCAGTACTTC. The rearrangement links TRBV19 to TRBJ2-7; no clear D. Per the germline V gene, CDR1 is LNHDA and CDR2 is SQIVND (reference sequence). The CDR3 runs 12 residues. V lost 6 bases and J lost 3, with 9 bases in between.

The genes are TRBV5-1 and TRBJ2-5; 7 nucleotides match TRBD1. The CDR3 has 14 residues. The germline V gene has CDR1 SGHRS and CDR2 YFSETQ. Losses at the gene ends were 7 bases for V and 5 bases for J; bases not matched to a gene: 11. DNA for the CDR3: TGCGCCAGCCGTCTACCAGGGGGTTTCGAGACCCAGTACTTC. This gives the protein CASRLPGGFETQYF.

CDR3 sequence: CASSLDRVGGTEAFF. The CDR3 DNA follows: TGTGCCAGCAGCTTAGACAGGGTTGGGGGCACTGAAGCTTTCTTT. V is TRBV7-9 and J is TRBJ1-1; possibly TRBD1 for D (6 bases). Trimming took off 1 base at V and 4 bases at J, with 13 bases between the two ends. Per germline, CDR1 SEHNR and CDR2 FQNEAQ (reference sequence). This CDR3 region has 15 residues. Looking up the rest from reference TRBV7-9 and TRBJ1-1 gives the full variable domain: DTGVSQNPRHKITKRGQNVTFRCDPISEHNRLYWYRQTLGQGPEFLTYFQNEAQLEKSRLLSDRFSAERPKGSFSTLEIQRTEQGDSAMYLCASSLDRVGGTEAFFGQGTRLTVV.

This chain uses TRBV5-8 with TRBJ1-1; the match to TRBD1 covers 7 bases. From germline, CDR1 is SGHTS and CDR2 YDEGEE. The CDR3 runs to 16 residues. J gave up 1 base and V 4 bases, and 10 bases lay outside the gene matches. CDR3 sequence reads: CASSRYYRGGNTEAFF. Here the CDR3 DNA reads TGTGCCAGCAGCCGATACTACAGGGGTGGGAACACTGAAGCTTTCTTT.

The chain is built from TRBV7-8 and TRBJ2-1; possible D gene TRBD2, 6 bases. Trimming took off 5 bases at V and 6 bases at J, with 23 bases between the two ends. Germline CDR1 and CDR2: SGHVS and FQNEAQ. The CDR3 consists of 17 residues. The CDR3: CASSLGAVPGLGNEQFF. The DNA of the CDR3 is TGTGCCAGCAGCCTCGGAGCCGTGCCGGGACTGGGCAATGAGCAGTTCTTC.

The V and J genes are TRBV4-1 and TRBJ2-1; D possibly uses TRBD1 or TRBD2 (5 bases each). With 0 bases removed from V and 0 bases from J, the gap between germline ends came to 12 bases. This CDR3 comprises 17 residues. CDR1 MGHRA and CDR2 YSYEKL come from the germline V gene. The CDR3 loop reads CASSQDHGTSSYNEQFF. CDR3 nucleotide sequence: TGCGCCAGCAGCCAAGATCACGGGACCAGCTCCTACAATGAGCAGTTCTTC.

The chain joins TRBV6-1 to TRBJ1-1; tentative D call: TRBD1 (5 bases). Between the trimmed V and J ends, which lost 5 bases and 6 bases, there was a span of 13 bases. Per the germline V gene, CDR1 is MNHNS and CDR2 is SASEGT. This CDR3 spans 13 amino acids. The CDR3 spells CASSPGDGPEAFF. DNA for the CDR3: TGTGCCAGCAGTCCCGGGGACGGTCCTGAAGCTTTCTTT.